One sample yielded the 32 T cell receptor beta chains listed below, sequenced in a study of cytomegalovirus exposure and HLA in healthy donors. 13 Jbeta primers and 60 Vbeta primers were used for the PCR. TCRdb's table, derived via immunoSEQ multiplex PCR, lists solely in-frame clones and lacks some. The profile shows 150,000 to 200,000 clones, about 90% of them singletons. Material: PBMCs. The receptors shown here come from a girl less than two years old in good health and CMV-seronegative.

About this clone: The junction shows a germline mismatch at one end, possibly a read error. The CDR3 DNA follows: TGTTCCAGCAGCTTAGTCGGGGCAGGGGGGTCCTACGAGCAGTACTTC. Its protein product is CSSSLVGAGGSYEQYF. This chain joins TRBV7-9 and TRBJ2-7; weak D call: TRBD1 (7 bases). The CDR3 is 16 residues long. Germline CDR1 reads SEHNR; CDR2 reads FQNEAQ (reference sequence).

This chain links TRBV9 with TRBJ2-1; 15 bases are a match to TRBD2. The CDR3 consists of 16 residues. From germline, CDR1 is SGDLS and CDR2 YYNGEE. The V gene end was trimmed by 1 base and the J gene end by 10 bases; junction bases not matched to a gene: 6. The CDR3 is CASSVFRTSGRAEQFF. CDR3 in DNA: TGTGCCAGCAGCGTATTCCGGACTAGCGGGAGGGCGGAGCAGTTCTTC. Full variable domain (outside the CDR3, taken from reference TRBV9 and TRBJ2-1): DSGVTQTPKHLITATGQRVTLRCSPRSGDLSVYWYQQSLDQGLQFLIQYYNGEERAKGNILERFSAQQFPDLHSELNLSSLELGDSALYFCASSVFRTSGRAEQFFGPGTRLTVL.

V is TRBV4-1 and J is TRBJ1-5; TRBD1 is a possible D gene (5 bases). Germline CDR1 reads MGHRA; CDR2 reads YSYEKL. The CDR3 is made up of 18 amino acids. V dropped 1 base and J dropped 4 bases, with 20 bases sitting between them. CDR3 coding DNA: TGCGCCAGCAGCCAAGGCACCCAGGGTTTCGGCTTAAATCAGCCCCAGCATTTT. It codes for CASSQGTQGFGLNQPQHF.

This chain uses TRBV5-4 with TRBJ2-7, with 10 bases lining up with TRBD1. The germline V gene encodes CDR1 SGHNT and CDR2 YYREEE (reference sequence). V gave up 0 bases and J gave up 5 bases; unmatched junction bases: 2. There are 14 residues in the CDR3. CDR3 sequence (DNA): TGTGCCAGCAGCTTGGGAGGGACAGGGGACGAGCAGTACTTC. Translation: CASSLGGTGDEQYF.

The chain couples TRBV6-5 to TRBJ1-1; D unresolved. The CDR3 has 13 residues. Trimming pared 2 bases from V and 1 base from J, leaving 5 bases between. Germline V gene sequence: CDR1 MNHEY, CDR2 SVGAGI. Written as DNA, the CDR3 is TGTGCCAGCAGTTACACGGGGAACACTGAAGCTTTCTTT. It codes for CASSYTGNTEAFF.

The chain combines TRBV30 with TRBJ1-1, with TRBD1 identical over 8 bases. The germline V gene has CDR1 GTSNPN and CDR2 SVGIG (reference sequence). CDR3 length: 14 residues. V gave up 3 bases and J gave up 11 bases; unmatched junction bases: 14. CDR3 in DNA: TGTGCCTGGAGGGGCGGGACAGGACCCTTCTGGGCTTTCTTT. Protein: CAWRGGTGPFWAFF.

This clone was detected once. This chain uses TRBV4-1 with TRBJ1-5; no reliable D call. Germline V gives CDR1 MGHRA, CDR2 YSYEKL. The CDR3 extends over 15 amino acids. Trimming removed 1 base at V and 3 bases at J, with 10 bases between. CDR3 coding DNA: TGCGCCAGCAGCCAAGGAGGTCGGCTCAATCAGCCCCAGCATTTT. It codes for CASSQGGRLNQPQHF.

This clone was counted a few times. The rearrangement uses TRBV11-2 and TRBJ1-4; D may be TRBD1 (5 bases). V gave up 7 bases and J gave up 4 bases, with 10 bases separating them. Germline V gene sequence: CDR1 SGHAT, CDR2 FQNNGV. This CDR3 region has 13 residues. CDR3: CASKGLRNEKLFF. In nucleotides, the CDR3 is TGTGCCAGCAAGGGACTGCGTAATGAAAAACTGTTTTTT.

For the CDR3, the DNA is TGTGCCAGCACCGAGACAGGGGGTGATCCTGGGGCCAACGTCCTGACTTTC. The encoded protein is CASTETGGDPGANVLTF. V usage is TRBV9 and J usage is TRBJ2-6; 9 nucleotides line up with TRBD1. V dropped 6 bases and J dropped 2; count of bases not matched to a gene: 9. The CDR3 sequence is 17 residues long. Germline CDR1 and CDR2: SGDLS and YYNGEE.

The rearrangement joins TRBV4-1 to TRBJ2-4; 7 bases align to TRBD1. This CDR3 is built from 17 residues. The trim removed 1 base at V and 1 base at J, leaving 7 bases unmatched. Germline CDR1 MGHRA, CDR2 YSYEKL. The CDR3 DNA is TGCGCCAGCAGCCAAGGGTCGCAGACAGGGGCCAAAAACATTCAGTACTTC. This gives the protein CASSQGSQTGAKNIQYF.

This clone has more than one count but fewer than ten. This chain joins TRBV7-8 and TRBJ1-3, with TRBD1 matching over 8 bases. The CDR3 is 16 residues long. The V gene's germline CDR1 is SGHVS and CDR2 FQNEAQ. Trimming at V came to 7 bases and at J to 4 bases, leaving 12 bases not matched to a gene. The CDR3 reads CASTKSPGGSGNTIYF. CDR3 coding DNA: TGTGCCAGCACCAAGTCGCCAGGGGGCTCCGGAAACACCATATATTTT.

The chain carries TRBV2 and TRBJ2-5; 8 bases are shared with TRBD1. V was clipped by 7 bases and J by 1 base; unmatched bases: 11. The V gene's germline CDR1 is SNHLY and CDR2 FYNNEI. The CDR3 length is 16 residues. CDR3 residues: CASIRTGIIFQETQYF. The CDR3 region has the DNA TGTGCCAGCATCCGGACAGGGATAATATTCCAAGAGACCCAGTACTTC.

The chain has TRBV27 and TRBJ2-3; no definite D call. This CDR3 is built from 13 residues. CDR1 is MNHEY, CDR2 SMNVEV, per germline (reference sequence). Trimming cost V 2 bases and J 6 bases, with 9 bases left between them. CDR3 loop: CASSLTVEDTQYF. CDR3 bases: TGTGCCAGCAGTTTAACCGTCGAGGATACGCAGTATTTT.

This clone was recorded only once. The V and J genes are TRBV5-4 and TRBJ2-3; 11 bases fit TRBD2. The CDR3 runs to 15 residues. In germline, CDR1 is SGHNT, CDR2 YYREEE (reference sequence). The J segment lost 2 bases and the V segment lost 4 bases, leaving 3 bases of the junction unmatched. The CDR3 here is CASSLTSGVTDTQYF. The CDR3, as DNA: TGTGCCAGCAGCCTGACTAGCGGGGTCACAGATACGCAGTATTTT.

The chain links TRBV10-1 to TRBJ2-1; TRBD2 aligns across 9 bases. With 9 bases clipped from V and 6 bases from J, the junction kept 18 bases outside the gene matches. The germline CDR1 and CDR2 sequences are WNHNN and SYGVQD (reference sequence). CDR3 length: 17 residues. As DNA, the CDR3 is TGCGCCAGGTCCCCAGGGCCTCTTGGCGGGAGGGTCAATGAGCAGTTCTTC. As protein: CARSPGPLGGRVNEQFF.

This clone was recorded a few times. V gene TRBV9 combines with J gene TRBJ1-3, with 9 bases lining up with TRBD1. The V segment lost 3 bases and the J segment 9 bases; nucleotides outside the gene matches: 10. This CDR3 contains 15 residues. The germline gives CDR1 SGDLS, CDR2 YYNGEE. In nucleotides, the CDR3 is TGTGCCAGCAGCGCCCGGACAGGGGAAGAAAGCACCATATATTTT. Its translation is CASSARTGEESTIYF.

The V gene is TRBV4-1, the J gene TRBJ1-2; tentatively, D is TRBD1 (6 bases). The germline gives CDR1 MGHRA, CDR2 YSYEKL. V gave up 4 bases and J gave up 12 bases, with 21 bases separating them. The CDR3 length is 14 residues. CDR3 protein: CASSPVGGASGNTF. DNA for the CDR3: TGCGCCAGCAGCCCGGTGGGGGGGGCGAGTGGAAACACCTTC.

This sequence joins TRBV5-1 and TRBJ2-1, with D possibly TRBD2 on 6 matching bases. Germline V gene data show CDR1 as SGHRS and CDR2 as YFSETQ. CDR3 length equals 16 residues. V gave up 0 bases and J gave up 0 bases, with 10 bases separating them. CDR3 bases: TGCGCCAGCAGCTTGGACGGTAGCGGCTCCTACAATGAGCAGTTCTTC. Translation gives CASSLDGSGSYNEQFF. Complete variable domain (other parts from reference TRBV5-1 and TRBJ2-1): KAGVTQTPRYLIKTRGQQVTLSCSPISGHRSVSWYQQTPGQGLQFLFEYFSETQRNKGNFPGRFSGRQFSNSRSEMNVSTLELGDSALYLCASSLDGSGSYNEQFFGPGTRLTVL.

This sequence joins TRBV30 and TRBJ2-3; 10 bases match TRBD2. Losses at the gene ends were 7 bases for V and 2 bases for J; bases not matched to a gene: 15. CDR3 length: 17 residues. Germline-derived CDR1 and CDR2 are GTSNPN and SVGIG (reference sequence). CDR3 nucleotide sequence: TGTGCCTTACGCAAACCTTGGACTAGCGGATACACAGATACGCAGTATTTT. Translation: CALRKPWTSGYTDTQYF.

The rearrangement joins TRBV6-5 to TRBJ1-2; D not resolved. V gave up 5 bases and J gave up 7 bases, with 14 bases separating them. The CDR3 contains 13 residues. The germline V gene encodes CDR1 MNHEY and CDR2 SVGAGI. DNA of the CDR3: TGTGCCAGCAGTCCGTTGGGTGAGGGTGGCTACACCTTC. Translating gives CASSPLGEGGYTF.

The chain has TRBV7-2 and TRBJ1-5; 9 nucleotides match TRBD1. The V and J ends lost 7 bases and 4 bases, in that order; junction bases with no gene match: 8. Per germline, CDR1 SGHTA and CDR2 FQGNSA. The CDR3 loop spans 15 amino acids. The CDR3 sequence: CASTLSGTGNQPQHF. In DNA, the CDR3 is TGTGCCAGCACTCTCAGTGGGACAGGGAATCAGCCCCAGCATTTT.

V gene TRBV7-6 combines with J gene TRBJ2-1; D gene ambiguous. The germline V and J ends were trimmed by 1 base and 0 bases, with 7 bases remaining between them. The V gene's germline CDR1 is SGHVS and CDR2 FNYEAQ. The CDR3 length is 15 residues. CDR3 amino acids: CASSLVGSSYNEQFF. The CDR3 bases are TGTGCCAGCAGCTTAGTTGGCAGCTCCTACAATGAGCAGTTCTTC.

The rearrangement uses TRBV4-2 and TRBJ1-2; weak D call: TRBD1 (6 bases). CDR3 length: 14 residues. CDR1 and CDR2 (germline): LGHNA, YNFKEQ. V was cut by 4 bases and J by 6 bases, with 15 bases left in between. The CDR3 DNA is TGTGCCAGCAGCCGCCTACAGGGTGCTGATGGCTACACCTTC. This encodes CASSRLQGADGYTF.

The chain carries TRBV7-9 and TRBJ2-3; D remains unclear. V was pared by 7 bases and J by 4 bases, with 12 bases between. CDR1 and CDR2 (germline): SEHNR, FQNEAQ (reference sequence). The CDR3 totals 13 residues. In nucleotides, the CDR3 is TGTGCCAGCACGGATACGGCGGCAGATACGCAGTATTTT. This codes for CASTDTAADTQYF. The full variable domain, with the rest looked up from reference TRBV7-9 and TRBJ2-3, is DTGVSQNPRHKITKRGQNVTFRCDPISEHNRLYWYRQTLGQGPEFLTYFQNEAQLEKSRLLSDRFSAERPKGSFSTLEIQRTEQGDSAMYLCASTDTAADTQYFGPGTRLTVL.

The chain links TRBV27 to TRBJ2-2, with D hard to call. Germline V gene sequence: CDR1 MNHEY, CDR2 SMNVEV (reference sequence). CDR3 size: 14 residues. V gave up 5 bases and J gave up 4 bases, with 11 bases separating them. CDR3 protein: CASSPSRLTGELFF. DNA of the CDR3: TGTGCCAGCAGTCCCTCGAGGCTCACCGGGGAGCTGTTTTTT.

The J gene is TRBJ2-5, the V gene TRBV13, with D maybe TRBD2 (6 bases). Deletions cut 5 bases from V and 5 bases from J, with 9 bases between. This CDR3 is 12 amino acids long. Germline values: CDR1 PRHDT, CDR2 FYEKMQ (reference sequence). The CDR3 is CASSGGRETQYF. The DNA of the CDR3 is TGTGCCAGCAGCGGAGGGCGCGAGACCCAGTACTTC.

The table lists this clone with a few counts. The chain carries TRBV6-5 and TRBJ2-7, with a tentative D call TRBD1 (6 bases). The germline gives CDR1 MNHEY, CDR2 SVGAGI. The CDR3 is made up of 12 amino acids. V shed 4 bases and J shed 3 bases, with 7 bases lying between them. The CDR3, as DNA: TGTGCCAGCAGTTGGGACAACTACGAGCAGTACTTC. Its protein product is CASSWDNYEQYF.

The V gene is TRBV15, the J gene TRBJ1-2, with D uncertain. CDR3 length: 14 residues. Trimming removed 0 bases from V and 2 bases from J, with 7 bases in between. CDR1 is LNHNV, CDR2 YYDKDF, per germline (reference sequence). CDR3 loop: CATSRDPGNYGYTF. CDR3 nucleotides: TGTGCCACCAGCAGAGATCCCGGGAACTATGGCTACACCTTC.

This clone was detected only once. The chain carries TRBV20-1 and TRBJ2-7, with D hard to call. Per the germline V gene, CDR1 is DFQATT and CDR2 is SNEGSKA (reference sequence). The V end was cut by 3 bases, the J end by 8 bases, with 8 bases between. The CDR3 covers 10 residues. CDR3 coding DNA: TGCAGTGCTAGCACTCTGAAGCAGTACTTC. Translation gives CSASTLKQYF.

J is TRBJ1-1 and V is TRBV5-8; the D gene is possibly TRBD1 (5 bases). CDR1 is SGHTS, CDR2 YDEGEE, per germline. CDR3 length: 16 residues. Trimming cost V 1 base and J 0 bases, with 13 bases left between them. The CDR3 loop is CASSLSTGTMNTEAFF. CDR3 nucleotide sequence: TGTGCCAGCAGCTTGAGTACGGGGACTATGAACACTGAAGCTTTCTTT. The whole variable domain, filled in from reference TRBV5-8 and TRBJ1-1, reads EAGVTQSPTHLIKTRGQQATLRCSPISGHTSVYWYQQALGLGLQFLLWYDEGEERNRGNFPPRFSGRQFPNYSSELNVNALELEDSALYLCASSLSTGTMNTEAFFGQGTRLTVV.

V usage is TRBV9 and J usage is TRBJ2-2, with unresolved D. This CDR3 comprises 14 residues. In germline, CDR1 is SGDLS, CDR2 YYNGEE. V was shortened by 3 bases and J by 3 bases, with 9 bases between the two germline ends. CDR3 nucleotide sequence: TGTGCCAGCAGCGCCGTAGTGGACACCGGGGAGCTGTTTTTT. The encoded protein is CASSAVVDTGELFF.

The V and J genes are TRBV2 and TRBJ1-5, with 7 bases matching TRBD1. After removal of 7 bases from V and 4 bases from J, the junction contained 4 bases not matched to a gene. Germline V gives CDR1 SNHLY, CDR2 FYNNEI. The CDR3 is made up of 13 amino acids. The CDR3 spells CASKGQANQPQHF. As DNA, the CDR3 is TGTGCCAGCAAAGGACAGGCTAATCAGCCCCAGCATTTT.